The 22 T cell receptor beta chains in this list originate from one sample, sequenced in a study of OX40 agonist ivuxolimab in advanced cancers. The table came from immunoSEQ multiplex PCR; TCRdb's copy has only in-frame clones and leaves some out. There are about 55,000 clones in the sample; approximately 91% occur only once, and approximately 7.2% lies in the top ten. The sample in question was CD4+ or CD8+ T cells sorted from blood, obtained in a trial of the OX40 agonist ivuxolimab. These receptors originate from an adult with an advanced solid tumor such as melanoma, head and neck, liver or kidney cancer.

This clone was found once. This chain uses TRBV7-9 with TRBJ2-1; D gene uncertain. CDR3 length equals 14 residues. CDR1 is SEHNR, CDR2 FQNEAQ, per germline (reference sequence). Trimming took 8 bases from V and 3 from J, leaving 14 bases between them. The CDR3 loop reads CASVPLAIYNEQFF. For the CDR3, the DNA is TGTGCCAGCGTGCCACTCGCGATCTACAATGAGCAGTTCTTC.

The V call is TRBV6-6, the J call TRBJ1-5; the match to TRBD1 covers 9 bases. CDR1 is MNHNY, CDR2 SVGAGI, per germline (reference sequence). Unmatched junction bases numbered 6, after V lost 8 bases and J lost 7 bases. The CDR3 spans 13 residues. The CDR3 is CASRDRESQPQHF. The CDR3 DNA reads as TGTGCCAGCCGGGACAGGGAATCCCAGCCCCAGCATTTT.

The chain is built from TRBV12-5 and TRBJ2-5; no definite D call. Trimming took off 6 bases at V and 1 base at J, with 15 bases between the two ends. The CDR3 spans 15 residues. In germline, CDR1 is LGHNT, CDR2 FRNRAP. The CDR3 protein is CASGPLGRLQETQYF. CDR3 nucleotides: TGTGCTAGTGGCCCCCTTGGTCGGCTCCAAGAGACCCAGTACTTC.

This clone was picked up one time. The gene calls are TRBV25-1 and TRBJ2-5, with 7 nucleotides matching TRBD1. The CDR3 spans 16 residues. Germline CDR1 is MGHDK and CDR2 is SYGVNS. V shed 3 bases, J shed 2 bases, and the junction held 9 bases outside the gene matches. CDR3 sequence reads: CASSESKGARQETQYF. The DNA of the CDR3 is TGTGCCAGCAGTGAGAGTAAGGGGGCTCGGCAAGAGACCCAGTACTTC.

The chain employs TRBV7-9 and TRBJ2-3; 9 bases fit TRBD2. The J segment lost 5 bases and the V segment lost 6 bases, leaving 9 bases of the junction unmatched. The CDR3 sequence is 15 residues long. Per the germline V gene, CDR1 is SEHNR and CDR2 is FQNEAQ (reference sequence). In DNA form, the CDR3 reads TGTGCCAGCAGTGGGGCGGGAGGGGGTCGAGATACGCAGTATTTT. Translation gives CASSGAGGGRDTQYF. Full variable domain (remainder filled in from reference TRBV7-9 and TRBJ2-3): DTGVSQNPRHKITKRGQNVTFRCDPISEHNRLYWYRQTLGQGPEFLTYFQNEAQLEKSRLLSDRFSAERPKGSFSTLEIQRTEQGDSAMYLCASSGAGGGRDTQYFGPGTRLTVL.

The V and J genes are TRBV11-2 and TRBJ2-3, with D possibly being TRBD1 or TRBD2 (6 bases each). CDR1 is SGHAT and CDR2 is FQNNGV in the germline V gene. The V end lost 4 bases, the J end lost 4 bases, and 12 bases lay between the germline ends. CDR3 length: 14 amino acids. The CDR3 loop reads CASSYNGGADTQYF. The CDR3 bases are TGTGCCAGCAGCTATAACGGGGGCGCAGATACGCAGTATTTT. Combining the CDR3 with reference TRBV11-2 and TRBJ2-3 gives the whole variable domain EAGVAQSPRYKIIEKRQSVAFWCNPISGHATLYWYQQILGQGPKLLIQFQNNGVVDDSQLPKDRFSAERLKGVDSTLKIQPAKLEDSAVYLCASSYNGGADTQYFGPGTRLTVL.

This clone was detected once. The CDR3 DNA is TGTGCCAGCAGCCCCGACAGGGACGGTTGGGGTCAATATCGGTACTTC. Translation gives CASSPDRDGWGQYRYF. V gene TRBV27 combines with J gene TRBJ2-5, with TRBD1 matching 7 bases. The CDR3 has 16 residues. J was trimmed by 13 bases and V by 6 bases; bases with no gene match: 23. CDR1 is MNHEY, CDR2 SMNVEV, per germline (reference sequence).

The genes are TRBV28 and TRBJ2-5; D is undetermined. The CDR3 runs to 15 residues. CDR1 MDHEN and CDR2 SYDVKM come from the germline V gene. V was clipped by 6 bases and J by 0 bases, with 14 bases between them. The CDR3 reads CASRSPERHQETQYF. For the CDR3, the DNA is TGTGCCAGCAGGTCCCCGGAGCGTCACCAAGAGACCCAGTACTTC.

The genes are TRBV6-1 and TRBJ1-2, with a possible D match to TRBD1 (6 bases). Trimming removed 6 bases from V and 8 bases from J, with 19 bases in between. This CDR3 is built from 14 residues. Germline V gene data show CDR1 as MNHNS and CDR2 as SASEGT. This chain's CDR3 is CASRREVRGQGYTF. The CDR3 nucleotides are TGTGCCAGCAGACGTGAAGTCAGGGGCCAGGGCTACACCTTC.

The chain employs TRBV11-1 and TRBJ2-1, with 10 bases matching TRBD2. The CDR3 is 17 residues long. CDR1 is SGHAT, CDR2 FQDESV, per germline (reference sequence). The trim removed 0 bases at V and 8 bases at J, leaving 10 bases unmatched. The CDR3 DNA is TGTGCCAGCAGCTTAGCAGTCAGAGCGGGAGGGCAGGATGAGCAGTTCTTC. The encoded protein is CASSLAVRAGGQDEQFF. The complete variable domain, with remaining parts taken from reference TRBV11-1 and TRBJ2-1, reads EAEVAQSPRYKITEKSQAVAFWCDPISGHATLYWYRQILGQGPELLVQFQDESVVDDSQLPKDRFSAERLKGVDSTLKIQPAELGDSAMYLCASSLAVRAGGQDEQFFGPGTRLTVL.

The chain has TRBV7-3 and TRBJ2-2, with D perhaps TRBD1 or TRBD2 (5 bases each). The CDR3 totals 15 residues. Germline CDR1 and CDR2: SGHTA and FQGTGA. V dropped 5 bases and J dropped 0 bases, with 10 bases sitting between them. CDR3 sequence (DNA): TGTGCCAGCAGCCGGGACCTTGCGAACACCGGGGAGCTGTTTTTT. Its translation: CASSRDLANTGELFF.

This sequence joins TRBV28 and TRBJ1-1, with D uncertain. The V and J ends lost 7 bases and 5 bases respectively, with 14 bases between them. Germline values: CDR1 MDHEN, CDR2 SYDVKM. The CDR3 is 13 amino acids. The CDR3 reads CASIEEGGTEAFF. CDR3 DNA sequence: TGTGCCAGCATCGAAGAGGGAGGTACTGAAGCTTTCTTT.

The chain uses TRBV25-1 and TRBJ1-5, with 10 bases fitting TRBD1. This CDR3 region has 15 residues. Germline CDR1 and CDR2: MGHDK and SYGVNS. With V trimmed by 3 bases and J by 6 bases, 5 bases remained unmatched. The DNA for the CDR3 is TGTGCCAGCAGTGAGACCGGGACAGGGGTTCAGCCCCAGCATTTT. Its protein product is CASSETGTGVQPQHF. Complete variable domain (other parts from reference TRBV25-1 and TRBJ1-5): EADIYQTPRYLVIGTGKKITLECSQTMGHDKMYWYQQDPGMELHLIHYSYGVNSTEKGDLSSESTVSRIRTEHFPLTLESARPSHTSQYLCASSETGTGVQPQHFGDGTRLSIL.

This chain links TRBV6-1 with TRBJ2-3, with D hard to call. Per the germline V gene, CDR1 is MNHNS and CDR2 is SASEGT. This CDR3 contains 12 residues. Trimming cost V 6 bases and J 0 bases, with 4 bases left between them. In DNA form, the CDR3 reads TGTGCCAGCAGGGATAGCACAGATACGCAGTATTTT. Residues: CASRDSTDTQYF.

The chain combines TRBV25-1 with TRBJ2-7; 7 bases map to TRBD1. CDR1 is MGHDK, CDR2 SYGVNS, per germline. The V gene end was trimmed by 7 bases and the J gene end by 6 bases; junction bases not matched to a gene: 6. This CDR3 is 12 amino acids long. The CDR3 DNA sequence: TGTGCCAGCAACCAACAGGGGTGCGAGCAGTACTTC. Its translation is CASNQQGCEQYF.

The rearrangement links TRBV6-1 to TRBJ1-1; D is undetermined. Germline V CDR1 and CDR2: MNHNS, SASEGT. V lost 6 bases to trimming and J lost 0 bases, with 11 bases between them. The CDR3 has 14 residues. This CDR3 is CASRTEPMNTEAFF. Written as DNA, the CDR3 is TGTGCCAGCAGGACGGAACCCATGAACACTGAAGCTTTCTTT.

V is TRBV6-5 and J is TRBJ2-3; D could derive from TRBD1 or TRBD2 (5 bases each). The V end lost 4 bases, the J end lost 1 base, and 15 bases lay between the germline ends. CDR1 and CDR2 (germline): MNHEY, SVGAGI. This CDR3 region has 16 residues. The CDR3 region has the DNA TGTGCCAGCAGTTTTTTAAGGACGGGGCGCACAGATACGCAGTATTTT. Its protein product is CASSFLRTGRTDTQYF.

The rearrangement links TRBV10-1 to TRBJ1-1; D is unresolved. This CDR3 is built from 9 residues. Trimming pared 7 bases from V and 8 bases from J, leaving 5 bases between. Germline V gives CDR1 WNHNN, CDR2 SYGVQD (reference sequence). CDR3 nucleotide sequence: TGCGCCAGCACCAACGAAGCTTTCTTT. Amino acids: CASTNEAFF.

The rearrangement uses TRBV28 and TRBJ2-5; the D gene is possibly TRBD2 (5 bases). Deletions cut 3 bases from V and 1 base from J, with 12 bases between. The CDR3 length is 15 residues. Germline V gene lookup returns CDR1 MDHEN and CDR2 SYDVKM. CDR3 in amino acids: CASSLPSGVQETQYF. The CDR3 bases are TGTGCCAGCAGTTTGCCCAGCGGAGTCCAAGAGACCCAGTACTTC.

The rearrangement uses TRBV5-1 and TRBJ2-3; 11 bases align to TRBD2. The CDR3 is 17 amino acids. J was trimmed by 1 base and V by 0 bases; bases with no gene match: 4. Germline V gene lookup returns CDR1 SGHRS and CDR2 YFSETQ. CDR3 sequence (DNA): TGCGCCAGCAGCTTGGAACTAGCGGGGGCGGGCACAGATACGCAGTATTTT. Translating gives CASSLELAGAGTDTQYF.

The chain couples TRBV6-5 to TRBJ1-1, with 8 bases that match TRBD1. Germline V gene sequence: CDR1 MNHEY, CDR2 SVGAGI. With V trimmed by 0 bases and J by 3 bases, 6 bases remained unmatched. The CDR3 runs 16 residues. CDR3 residues: CASSYSPGQGYTEAFF. CDR3 DNA: TGTGCCAGCAGTTACTCTCCTGGACAGGGCTACACTGAAGCTTTCTTT.

V usage is TRBV10-2 and J usage is TRBJ1-1; the match to TRBD1 covers 7 bases. The CDR3 has 15 amino acids. V dropped 1 base and J dropped 4; count of bases not matched to a gene: 6. Germline CDR1 is WSHSY and CDR2 is SAAADI. The CDR3 protein is CASSELVTGSTEAFF. The CDR3 DNA follows: TGCGCCAGCAGTGAGTTGGTGACAGGGAGCACTGAAGCTTTCTTT.